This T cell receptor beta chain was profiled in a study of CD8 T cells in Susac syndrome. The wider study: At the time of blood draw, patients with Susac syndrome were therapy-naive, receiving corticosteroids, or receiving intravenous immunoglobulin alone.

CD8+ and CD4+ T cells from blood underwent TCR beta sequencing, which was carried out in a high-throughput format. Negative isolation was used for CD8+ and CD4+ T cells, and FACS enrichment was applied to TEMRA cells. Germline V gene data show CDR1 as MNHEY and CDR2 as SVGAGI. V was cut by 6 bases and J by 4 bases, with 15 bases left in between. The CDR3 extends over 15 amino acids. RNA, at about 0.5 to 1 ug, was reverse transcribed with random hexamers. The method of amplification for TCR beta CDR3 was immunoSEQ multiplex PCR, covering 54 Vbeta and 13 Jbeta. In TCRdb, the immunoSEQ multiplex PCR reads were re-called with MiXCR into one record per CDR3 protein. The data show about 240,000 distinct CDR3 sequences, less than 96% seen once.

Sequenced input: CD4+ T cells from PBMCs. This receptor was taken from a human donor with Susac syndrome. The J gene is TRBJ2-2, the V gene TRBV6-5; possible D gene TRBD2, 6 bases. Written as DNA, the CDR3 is TGTGCCAGCAGGCTAGCGTTTGGGTTCACCGGGGAGCTGTTTTTT. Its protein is CASRLAFGFTGELFF.